The 10 T cell receptor beta chains listed next were all sequenced from one sample in a study of shared clonotypes between healthy human individuals. The naive CD8 subset, CD45RO-negative cells positively selected for CCR7, excluded terminally differentiated effector memory CD45RA+ cells. Method: immunoSEQ multiplex PCR; TCRdb's copy keeps in-frame clones and lacks some. The sample carries about 590,000 clones, 95% to 96% recorded once. Sequenced input: naive CD8+ T cells sorted from blood. Every receptor here comes from a woman under 40 in good health.

The DNA for the CDR3 is TGCAGCGTTGAGGGGAATGGGAATGAGCAGTTCTTC. Amino acids: CSVEGNGNEQFF. This rearrangement joins TRBV29-1 to TRBJ2-1, with D uncertain. V was shortened by 3 bases and J by 7 bases, with 10 bases between the two germline ends. CDR3 length: 12 amino acids. Per the germline V gene, CDR1 is SQVTM and CDR2 is ANQGSEA.

The chain carries TRBV27 and TRBJ2-7; possible D gene TRBD1, 6 bases. CDR1 MNHEY and CDR2 SMNVEV come from the germline V gene (reference sequence). Deletions cut 3 bases from V and 3 bases from J, with 9 bases between. CDR3 length: 13 residues. The CDR3 loop reads CASSFGQYYEQYF. The CDR3 bases are TGTGCCAGCAGTTTCGGACAGTACTACGAGCAGTACTTC.

CDR3 coding DNA: TGTGCCAGCAGTCCGGGGACTAGCGCATCCTACGAGCAGTACTTC. Encoded protein: CASSPGTSASYEQYF. The rearrangement uses TRBV28 and TRBJ2-7; 10 nucleotides line up with TRBD2. CDR3 length: 15 amino acids. The V segment lost 5 bases and the J segment 1 base; nucleotides outside the gene matches: 5. Germline CDR1 is MDHEN and CDR2 is SYDVKM.

In the case of this clone: One end of the junction does not line up with germline, which may come from a read error. The J gene is TRBJ2-5, the V gene TRBV6-6; a weak D match, TRBD1 (8 bases). This CDR3 comprises 12 residues. In germline, CDR1 is MNHNY, CDR2 SVGAGI (reference sequence). The CDR3 bases are TGTGCCAGCAGTTACACAGGGGGGGACTACCACTTC. Encoded protein: CASSYTGGDYHF.

This clone was seen just once. CDR3 amino acids: CASSLASGYQETQYF. In DNA, the CDR3 is TGTGCCAGCAGCTTGGCCTCGGGCTACCAAGAGACCCAGTACTTC. The chain couples TRBV5-6 to TRBJ2-5; D gene unclear. Per the germline V gene, CDR1 is SGHDT and CDR2 is YYEEEE. The CDR3 length is 15 residues. V was clipped by 0 bases and J by 0 bases, with 9 bases between them.

This clone was seen a few times. This chain links TRBV15 with TRBJ2-2; tentatively, D is TRBD2 (5 bases). The CDR3 runs 13 residues. V was pared by 3 bases and J by 6 bases, with 8 bases between. Germline lookup yields CDR1 LNHNV and CDR2 YYDKDF (reference sequence). CDR3 sequence (DNA): TGTGCCACCAGCAGGGACTCCCCCGGGGAGCTGTTTTTT. As protein: CATSRDSPGELFF.

This clone occurred a few times. CDR3 DNA sequence: TGTGCCAGCAGCCCGCCTAATGCGGGCACTGAAGCTTTCTTT. Translated: CASSPPNAGTEAFF. V gene TRBV9 combines with J gene TRBJ1-1; no clear D. The germline V gene has CDR1 SGDLS and CDR2 YYNGEE. The ends were cut back, 4 bases at V and 4 bases at J, with 14 bases in the middle. CDR3 length: 14 amino acids.

The chain joins TRBV4-2 to TRBJ2-7; D gene uncertain. CDR1 and CDR2 (germline): LGHNA, YNFKEQ. V was cut by 4 bases and J by 4 bases, with 8 bases left in between. This CDR3 contains 12 residues. CDR3 sequence: CASSLSGYEQYF. In nucleotides, the CDR3 is TGTGCCAGCAGCCTTTCCGGATACGAGCAGTACTTC.

The chain recombines TRBV6-5 with TRBJ2-2; D is undetermined. Trimming stripped 6 bases from V and 3 bases from J, with 5 bases between. The germline gives CDR1 MNHEY, CDR2 SVGAGI. The CDR3 runs 12 residues. CDR3 amino acids: CASSLDTGELFF. Written as DNA, the CDR3 is TGTGCCAGCAGCCTCGACACCGGGGAGCTGTTTTTT.

The CDR3 nucleotides read TGTGCCAGCAGTGGGACTAAAGCGGGGACCACAGATACGCAGTATTTT. Its translation is CASSGTKAGTTDTQYF. The rearrangement joins TRBV28 to TRBJ2-3; 7 nucleotides match TRBD2. The V gene end was trimmed by 5 bases and the J gene end by 2 bases; junction bases not matched to a gene: 10. The CDR3 runs to 16 residues. Germline V gene data show CDR1 as MDHEN and CDR2 as SYDVKM.